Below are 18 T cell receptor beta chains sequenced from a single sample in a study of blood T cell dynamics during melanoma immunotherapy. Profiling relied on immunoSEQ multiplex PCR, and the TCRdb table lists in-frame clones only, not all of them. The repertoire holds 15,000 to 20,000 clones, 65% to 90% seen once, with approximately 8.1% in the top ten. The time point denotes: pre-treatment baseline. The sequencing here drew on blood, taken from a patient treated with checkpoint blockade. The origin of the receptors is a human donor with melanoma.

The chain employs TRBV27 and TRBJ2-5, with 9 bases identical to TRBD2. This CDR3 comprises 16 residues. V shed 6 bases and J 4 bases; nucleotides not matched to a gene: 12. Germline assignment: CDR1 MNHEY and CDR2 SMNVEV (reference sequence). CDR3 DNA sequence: TGTGCCAGCAGACTCTATAGCGGGAGCGGGGCAGAGACCCAGTACTTC. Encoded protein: CASRLYSGSGAETQYF.

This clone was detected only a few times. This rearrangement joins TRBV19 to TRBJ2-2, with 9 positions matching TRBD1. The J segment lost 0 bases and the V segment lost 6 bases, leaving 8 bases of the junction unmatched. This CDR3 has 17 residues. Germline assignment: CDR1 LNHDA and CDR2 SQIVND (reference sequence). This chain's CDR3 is CASRDRGNFANTGELFF. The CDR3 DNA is TGTGCCAGTAGGGACAGGGGAAATTTCGCGAACACCGGGGAGCTGTTTTTT.

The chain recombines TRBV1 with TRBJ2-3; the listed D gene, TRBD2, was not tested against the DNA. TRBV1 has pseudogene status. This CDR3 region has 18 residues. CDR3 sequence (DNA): TGCACCAGCAGCCAACCCGGGACTAGCGGGAGGGGACAAAGTACGCAGTATTTT. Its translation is CTSSQPGTSGRGQSTQYF.

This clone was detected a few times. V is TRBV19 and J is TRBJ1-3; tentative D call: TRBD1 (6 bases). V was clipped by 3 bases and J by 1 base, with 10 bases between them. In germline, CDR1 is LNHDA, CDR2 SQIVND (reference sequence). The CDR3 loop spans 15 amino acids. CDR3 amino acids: CASSMDTGSGNTIYF. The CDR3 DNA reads TGTGCCAGTAGTATGGATACAGGGTCTGGAAACACCATATATTTT.

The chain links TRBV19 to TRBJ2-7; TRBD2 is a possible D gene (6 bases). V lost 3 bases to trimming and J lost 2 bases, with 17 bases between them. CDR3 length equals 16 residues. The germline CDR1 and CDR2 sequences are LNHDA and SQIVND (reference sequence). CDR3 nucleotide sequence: TGTGCCAGTAGTATTGCAGCGCGGGACCCGACCTACGAGCAGTACTTC. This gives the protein CASSIAARDPTYEQYF.

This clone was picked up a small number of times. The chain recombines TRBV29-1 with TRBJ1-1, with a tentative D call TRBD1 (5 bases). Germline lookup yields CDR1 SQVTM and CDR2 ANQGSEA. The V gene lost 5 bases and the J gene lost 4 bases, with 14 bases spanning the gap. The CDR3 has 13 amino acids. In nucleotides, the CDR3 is TGCAGCGTTAACCACTATGGGGGCACTGAAGCTTTCTTT. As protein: CSVNHYGGTEAFF.

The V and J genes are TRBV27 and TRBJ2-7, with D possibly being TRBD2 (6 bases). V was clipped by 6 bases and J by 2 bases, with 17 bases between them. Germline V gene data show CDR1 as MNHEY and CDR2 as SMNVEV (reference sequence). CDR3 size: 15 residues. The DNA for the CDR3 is TGTGCCAGCAGCATTTCTAGCGACCTTACCTACGAGCAGTACTTC. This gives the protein CASSISSDLTYEQYF.

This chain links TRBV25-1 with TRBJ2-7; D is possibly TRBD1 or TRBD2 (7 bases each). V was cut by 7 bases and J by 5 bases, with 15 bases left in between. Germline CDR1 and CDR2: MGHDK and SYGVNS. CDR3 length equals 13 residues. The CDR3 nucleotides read TGTGCCAGCACCAGGGGGGGTAGCGACGAGCAGTACTTC. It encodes CASTRGGSDEQYF.

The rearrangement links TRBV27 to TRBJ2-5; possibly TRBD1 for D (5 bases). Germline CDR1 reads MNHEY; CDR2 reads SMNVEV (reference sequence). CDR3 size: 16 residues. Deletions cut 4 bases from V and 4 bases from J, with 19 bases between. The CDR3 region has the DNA TGTGCCAGCAGTTCAGGGCGCCAGGGAAGAGCAGAGACCCAGTACTTC. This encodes CASSSGRQGRAETQYF.

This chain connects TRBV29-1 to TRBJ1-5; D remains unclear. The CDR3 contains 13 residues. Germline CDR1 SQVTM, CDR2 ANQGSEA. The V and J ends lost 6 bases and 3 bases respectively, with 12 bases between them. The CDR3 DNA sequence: TGCAGCGTCGCGGGTCCCCTCAATCAGCCCCAGCATTTT. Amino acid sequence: CSVAGPLNQPQHF.

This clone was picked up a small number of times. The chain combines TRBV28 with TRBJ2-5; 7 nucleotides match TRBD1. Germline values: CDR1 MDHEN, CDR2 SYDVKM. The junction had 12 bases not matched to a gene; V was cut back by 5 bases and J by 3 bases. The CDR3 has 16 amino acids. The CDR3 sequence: CASSPQPRDSKETQYF. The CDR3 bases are TGTGCCAGCAGTCCCCAACCCCGGGACAGTAAAGAGACCCAGTACTTC.

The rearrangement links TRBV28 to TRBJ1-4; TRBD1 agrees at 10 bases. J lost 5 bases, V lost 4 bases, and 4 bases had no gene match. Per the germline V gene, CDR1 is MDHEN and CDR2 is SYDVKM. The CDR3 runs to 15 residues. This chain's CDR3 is CASSSPGQGNEKLFF. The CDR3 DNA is TGTGCCAGCAGTTCTCCGGGACAGGGGAATGAAAAACTGTTTTTT.

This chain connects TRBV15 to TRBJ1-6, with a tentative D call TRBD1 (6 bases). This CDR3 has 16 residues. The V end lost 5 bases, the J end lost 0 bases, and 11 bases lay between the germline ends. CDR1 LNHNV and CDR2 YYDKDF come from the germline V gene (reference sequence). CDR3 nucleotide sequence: TGTGCCACCAGCGTATTAGGGGGCTCCTATAATTCACCCCTCCACTTT. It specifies CATSVLGGSYNSPLHF.

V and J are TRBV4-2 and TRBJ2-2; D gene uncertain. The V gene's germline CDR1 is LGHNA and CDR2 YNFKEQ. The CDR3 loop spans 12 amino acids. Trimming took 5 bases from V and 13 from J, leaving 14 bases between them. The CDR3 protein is CASSLIGGGLFF. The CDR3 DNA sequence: TGTGCCAGCAGCTTGATTGGTGGTGGGCTGTTTTTT.

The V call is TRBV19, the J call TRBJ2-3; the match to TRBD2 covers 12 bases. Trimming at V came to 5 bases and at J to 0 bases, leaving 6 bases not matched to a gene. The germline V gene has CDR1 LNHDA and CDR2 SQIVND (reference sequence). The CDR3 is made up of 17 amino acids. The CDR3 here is CASSPWTSGVSTDTQYF. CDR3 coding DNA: TGTGCCAGTAGTCCGTGGACTAGCGGGGTTAGCACAGATACGCAGTATTTT.

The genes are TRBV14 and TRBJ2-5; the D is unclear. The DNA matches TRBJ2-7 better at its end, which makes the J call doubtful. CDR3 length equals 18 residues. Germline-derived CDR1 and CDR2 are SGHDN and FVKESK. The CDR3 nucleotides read TGTGCCAGCAGCCAAGATCTTGGTCCAGGCCCGAGCTCCTACGAGCAGTACTTC. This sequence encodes CASSQDLGPGPSSYEQYF.

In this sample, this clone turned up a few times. The CDR3 bases are TGTGCCAGCAGTTTACCCTCGGCCATTCAAAGCGAGCAGTACTTC. This sequence encodes CASSLPSAIQSEQYF. The chain carries TRBV28 and TRBJ2-7, with D hard to call. Trimming left V 2 bases short and J 6 bases short, with 17 bases between. Per germline, CDR1 MDHEN and CDR2 SYDVKM. This CDR3 has 15 residues.

CDR3 sequence reads: CASSLYRDHGYTF. CDR3 DNA sequence: TGTGCCAGCAGTTTGTACAGGGATCATGGCTACACCTTC. V gene TRBV28 combines with J gene TRBJ1-2; weak D call: TRBD1 (6 bases). Trimming left V 3 bases short and J 6 bases short, with 11 bases between. Germline V gives CDR1 MDHEN, CDR2 SYDVKM. The CDR3 runs to 13 residues.